This T cell receptor (beta chain) was recorded in a study of graft-versus-host responses after intestinal transplantation. Whole-study context: Each recipient received anti-thymocyte globulin induction, then tacrolimus and steroids for approximately 3 years.

Sequencing used immunoSEQ multiplex PCR; TCRdb keeps in-frame clones, though not all of them. The repertoire holds approximately 90,000 clones, with more than 85% as singletons. Regarding this clone: The antigen is unknown.

The study, taken as a whole, reports: Early post-transplant HvG declines tracked with peak circulating GvH clone levels. GvH clones occurred in recipient marrow; some first appeared in ileum or blood. The study found high graft-versus-host to host-versus-graft clonal ratios in allografts of patients with graft-donor T cell macrochimerism.

V was pared by 7 bases and J by 0 bases, with 7 bases of the junction left unmatched. The CDR3 loop spans 15 amino acids. Germline assignment: CDR1 MDHEN and CDR2 SYDVKM. The chain joins TRBV28 to TRBJ1-2; 8 positions agree with TRBD1. This sample comprised unstimulated CD8+ T cells sorted from spleen or lymph node cells, obtained before intestinal transplant. This TCR was sampled from a human donor who received an intestinal transplant. The CDR3 DNA follows: TGTGCCAGCAAGGGAGTACAGGGGGCTAACTATGGCTACACCTTC. It codes for CASKGVQGANYGYTF.